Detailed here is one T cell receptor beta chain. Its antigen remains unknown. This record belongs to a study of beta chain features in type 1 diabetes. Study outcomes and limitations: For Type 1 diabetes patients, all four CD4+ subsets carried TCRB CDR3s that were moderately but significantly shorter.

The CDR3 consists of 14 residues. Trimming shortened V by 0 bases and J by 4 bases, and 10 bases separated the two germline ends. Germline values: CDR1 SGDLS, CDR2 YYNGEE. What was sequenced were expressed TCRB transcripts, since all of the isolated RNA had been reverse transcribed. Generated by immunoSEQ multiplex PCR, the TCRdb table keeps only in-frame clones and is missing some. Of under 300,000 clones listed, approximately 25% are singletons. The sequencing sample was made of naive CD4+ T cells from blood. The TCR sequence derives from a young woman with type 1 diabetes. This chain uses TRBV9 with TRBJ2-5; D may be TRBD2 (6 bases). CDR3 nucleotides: TGTGCCAGCAGCGTAGGCGGGATCGGAGAGACCCAGTACTTC. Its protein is CASSVGGIGETQYF.